Below are 16 T cell receptor beta chains sequenced from a single sample in a study of blood T cell repertoires in COVID-19. Profiling relied on immunoSEQ multiplex PCR, and the TCRdb table lists in-frame clones only, not all of them. The sample has about 250,000 clones; approximately 89% are singletons. Material: PBMCs or T cells enriched from blood (not recorded which). These receptors all come from a woman in her twenties or thirties with acute COVID-19.

The gene calls are TRBV14 and TRBJ2-3, with D possibly being TRBD2 (5 bases). Germline V gene data show CDR1 as SGHDN and CDR2 as FVKESK. CDR3 length equals 15 residues. Trimming shortened V by 0 bases and J by 9 bases, and 16 bases separated the two germline ends. CDR3 nucleotides: TGTGCCAGCAGCCAAGATCCCCTACTAGATTCGACGCAGTATTTT. Translated: CASSQDPLLDSTQYF.

The gene calls are TRBV11-2 and TRBJ2-1; D is perhaps TRBD1 (6 bases). V dropped 5 bases and J dropped 9 bases, with 26 bases sitting between them. Germline V lookup: CDR1 SGHAT, CDR2 FQNNGV. The CDR3 contains 17 residues. CDR3 loop: CASSKSFTGLFYSEQFF. DNA of the CDR3: TGTGCCAGCAGCAAAAGCTTCACAGGGCTGTTCTATAGTGAGCAGTTCTTC.

The rearrangement links TRBV6-5 to TRBJ1-2; no clear D. CDR3 length: 13 residues. V lost 7 bases, J lost 4 bases, and 13 bases lay in between. In germline, CDR1 is MNHEY, CDR2 SVGAGI. DNA of the CDR3: TGTGCCAGCACTCTAGGGAGTATCTATGGCTACACCTTC. Its translation is CASTLGSIYGYTF.

This chain uses TRBV24-1 with TRBJ2-2, with D possibly TRBD2 on 6 matching bases. CDR1 is KGHDR, CDR2 SFDVKD, per germline. This CDR3 is built from 18 residues. Trimming took 9 bases from V and 0 from J, leaving 22 bases between them. The CDR3 nucleotides are TGTGCCACCGGCCAAGCCCTCGGACTACCATCGAACACCGGGGAGCTGTTTTTT. Translation gives CATGQALGLPSNTGELFF.

The chain is built from TRBV6-5 and TRBJ1-2; no definite D call. V was cut by 2 bases and J by 8 bases, with 9 bases left in between. CDR1 is MNHEY and CDR2 is SVGAGI in the germline V gene. CDR3 length: 12 residues. The CDR3 is CASSYEGVGYTF. The CDR3 DNA reads as TGTGCCAGCAGTTACGAGGGAGTCGGCTACACCTTC.

This clone occurred once. The J gene is TRBJ2-6, the V gene TRBV5-6, with 8 bases aligning to TRBD1. The germline gives CDR1 SGHDT, CDR2 YYEEEE. V lost 4 bases and J lost 1; bases outside the gene matches: 7. The CDR3 extends over 17 amino acids. CDR3 coding DNA: TGTGCCAGCAGCCCCGACAGGGGAGGTTCTGGGGCCAACGTCCTGACTTTC. Protein sequence: CASSPDRGGSGANVLTF.

The chain links TRBV6-1 to TRBJ2-6; the match to TRBD2 covers 10 bases. With 7 bases clipped from V and 0 bases from J, the junction kept 12 bases outside the gene matches. CDR3 length: 19 amino acids. Germline-derived CDR1 and CDR2 are MNHNS and SASEGT. CDR3: CASNEMLAGGSSGANVLTF. The CDR3 nucleotides read TGTGCCAGCAATGAGATGTTAGCGGGGGGTAGCTCTGGGGCCAACGTCCTGACTTTC.

This clone showed up just once. The V and J genes are TRBV9 and TRBJ1-2; 7 bases map to TRBD1. Germline lookup yields CDR1 SGDLS and CDR2 YYNGEE. J was trimmed by 6 bases and V by 4 bases; bases with no gene match: 9. This CDR3 comprises 14 residues. In DNA form, the CDR3 reads TGTGCCAGCAGCACCCGGGACAGACTAAATGGCTACACCTTC. It translates to CASSTRDRLNGYTF. The full variable domain, rest sourced from reference TRBV9 and TRBJ1-2, is DSGVTQTPKHLITATGQRVTLRCSPRSGDLSVYWYQQSLDQGLQFLIQYYNGEERAKGNILERFSAQQFPDLHSELNLSSLELGDSALYFCASSTRDRLNGYTFGSGTRLTVV.

This chain joins TRBV7-9 and TRBJ1-5; D not resolved. This CDR3 is built from 17 residues. CDR1 and CDR2 (germline): SEHNR, FQNEAQ (reference sequence). Trimming shortened V by 3 bases and J by 3 bases, and 18 bases separated the two germline ends. The chain's CDR3 is CASSLARGQVVNQPQHF. DNA for the CDR3: TGTGCCAGCAGCTTGGCTCGCGGGCAGGTCGTCAATCAGCCCCAGCATTTT. Filled out from reference TRBV7-9 and TRBJ1-5, the complete variable domain reads DTGVSQNPRHKITKRGQNVTFRCDPISEHNRLYWYRQTLGQGPEFLTYFQNEAQLEKSRLLSDRFSAERPKGSFSTLEIQRTEQGDSAMYLCASSLARGQVVNQPQHFGDGTRLSIL.

The rearrangement uses TRBV24-1 and TRBJ2-2, with D possibly matching TRBD2 (6 bases). Germline values: CDR1 KGHDR, CDR2 SFDVKD. With 6 bases removed from V and 5 bases from J, the gap between germline ends came to 12 bases. The CDR3 sequence is 14 residues long. Here the CDR3 DNA reads TGTGCCACCAGTATGGGGGGTAGGACCGGGGAGCTGTTTTTT. Amino acid sequence: CATSMGGRTGELFF.

V and J are TRBV28 and TRBJ1-1; D might be TRBD1 (5 bases). Germline CDR1 and CDR2: MDHEN and SYDVKM. The CDR3 sequence is 16 residues long. The V end lost 1 base, the J end lost 0 bases, and 12 bases lay between the germline ends. The CDR3 DNA reads as TGTGCCAGCAGTTTATATTTCGGGGGGATGAACACTGAAGCTTTCTTT. The encoded protein is CASSLYFGGMNTEAFF.

In this sample, this clone turned up a few times. This sequence joins TRBV6-5 and TRBJ1-5, with TRBD1 matching over 10 bases. The ends lost 5 bases at V and 4 bases at J; junction bases unmatched: 2. The CDR3 is made up of 14 amino acids. Germline CDR1 is MNHEY and CDR2 is SVGAGI. In DNA, the CDR3 is TGTGCCAGCAGTCTGGGACAGGGGAATCAGCCCCAGCATTTT. Its translation is CASSLGQGNQPQHF.

V and J are TRBV7-9 and TRBJ1-1; D call uncertain. The CDR3 has 12 amino acids. Trimming cost V 5 bases and J 6 bases, with 10 bases left between them. Germline loops: CDR1 SEHNR, CDR2 FQNEAQ (reference sequence). CDR3 sequence: CASSPVFPEAFF. CDR3 nucleotide sequence: TGTGCCAGCAGCCCGGTCTTTCCTGAAGCTTTCTTT.

This clone was counted a single time. V usage is TRBV5-1 and J usage is TRBJ2-5; D might be TRBD2 (7 bases). Germline lookup yields CDR1 SGHRS and CDR2 YFSETQ. The CDR3 totals 15 residues. Trimming removed 4 bases at V and 3 bases at J, with 16 bases between. CDR3 nucleotides: TGCGCCAGCAGCCCCGGGGGGCAGCGTGAAGAGACCCAGTACTTC. Amino acid sequence: CASSPGGQREETQYF.

This rearrangement joins TRBV27 to TRBJ1-5; D is uncertain. Trimming took off 4 bases at V and 0 bases at J, with 4 bases between the two ends. The length of the CDR3 is 13 residues. From germline, CDR1 is MNHEY and CDR2 SMNVEV (reference sequence). CDR3 in amino acids: CASSSYSNQPQHF. The CDR3 DNA reads as TGTGCCAGCAGTTCGTATAGCAATCAGCCCCAGCATTTT.

V is TRBV11-3 and J is TRBJ2-1, with a tentative D call TRBD1 (5 bases). CDR3 length: 20 amino acids. With 0 bases removed from V and 0 bases from J, the gap between germline ends came to 21 bases. CDR1 and CDR2 (germline): SGHNT, YENEEA. CDR3 coding DNA: TGTGCCAGCAGCTTAGACGGCAGGGATACACTTTTCACCTCCTACAATGAGCAGTTCTTC. Translation: CASSLDGRDTLFTSYNEQFF.